The source of this TCR beta chain is a study of blood T cell repertoires in COVID-19 (dated by TCRdb to the early 2020s). As for the study more broadly: Collaborator samples came from the United States, Italy and Spain and covered acute and convalescent phases of COVID-19. Nearly every sample came with metadata listing a de-identified subject ID, COVID-19 status, age in years and sex. The dataset comprised deeply sampled blood TCRbeta repertoires from subjects exposed to, actively infected with, or recovered from COVID-19. A freely available public database, intended as a resource for researchers studying the immune response to SARS-CoV-2, is where the repertoires were released. The samples were drawn from the first 160 participants of the ongoing ImmuneRACE study and from roughly 1,300 subjects provided by 6 global collaborators. The material from the prospective study consisted of cDNA or gDNA derived from T cells, B-cell-depleted T cells, or PBMCs. Where available, HLA class I and class II types were obtained from metadata supplied by the sample provider rather than from assay-based typing. The full study reports these points: The amount of clinical and demographic metadata varied by source and participant and was provided uncurated.

On this clone: The antigen it recognizes is unknown. No much larger clone is present one base from it, and per-base qualities are unavailable.

Enrolling through a virtual design, the prospective study's participants ranged in age from roughly 18 to 89 years and lived across around 25 United States geographic areas. To assign participants to cohorts, the prospective study relied on clinical history that participants themselves reported in a screening survey and a study questionnaire. Recovered participants in ImmuneRACE Cohort 3 were defined by two consecutive negative NP/OP PCR tests, clearance by a healthcare professional, or resolution of symptoms. In the prospective study, whole blood, serum and a nasopharyngeal or oropharyngeal swab were collected from each participant by mobile phlebotomists. Over an approximately 2-month period, participants in the prospective study had the option of providing additional blood draws and questionnaires. Blood samples from the prospective study were shipped frozen or at room temperature prior to DNA extraction.

TCRbeta CDR3 regions were amplified from genomic DNA using the immunoSEQ Assay, a bias-controlled multiplex PCR. As for the original processing: The number of nucleated cells in each sample was estimated by amplification of reference gene primers within the assay. To quantify the absolute abundance of each unique TCRbeta CDR3 rearrangement, sequence reads were collapsed and filtered. Productive Simpson clonality was computed per sample as the square root of Simpson's diversity index over productive rearrangements. Sourced from immuneACCESS, this table was stored by TCRdb with only in-frame sequences that have V and J called. A share of the clones is absent; for the studies checked, an unresolved V gene accounts for under half, and the remainder has no known explanation. V and J calls and clone size are copied from that table; D and trimming were computed from the DNA. The sample table holds 490,000 or so clones, of which approximately 91% were seen once. Of the sample, around 7.9% falls within the top ten clones.

At the junction V is shortened by 1 base and J by 8 bases, with 14 bases in between. CDR1 MGHDK and CDR2 SYGVNS were looked up in the germline V gene. There are 15 amino acids in the CDR3, from cysteine to phenylalanine inclusive. Solely the CDR3 DNA is kept, with 45 bases framed from the first base. Sequencing was performed on PBMCs or T cells enriched from blood (not recorded which). This TCR was sampled from a woman aged 60-75 years who had recovered from COVID-19. The sequence is built from TRBV25-1 and TRBJ1-4; there is no confident call for the D gene. The CDR3: CASSELTGIGEKLFF. The DNA sequence follows: TGTGCCAGCAGTGAATTAACCGGGATCGGGGAAAAACTGTTTTTT. Beyond the CDR3, the reference TRBV25-1 and TRBJ1-4 genes provide the residues; the full variable domain reads: EADIYQTPRYLVIGTGKKITLECSQTMGHDKMYWYQQDPGMELHLIHYSYGVNSTEKGDLSSESTVSRIRTEHFPLTLESARPSHTSQYLCASSELTGIGEKLFFGSGTQLSVL.